A single sample gave rise to the 2 T cell receptor beta chains below, sequenced in a study of blood T cell repertoires in COVID-19. Profiling relied on immunoSEQ multiplex PCR, and the TCRdb table lists in-frame clones only, not all of them. Of fewer than 350,000 clones in the sample, 87% were seen once. The sequenced sample consisted of peripheral blood. The receptors here all came from a man aged 25 to 40 with COVID-19, enrolled during active disease.

The chain links TRBV29-1 to TRBJ1-2, with unresolved D. V lost 6 bases, J lost 1 base, and 6 bases lay in between. The CDR3 spans 11 residues. Germline-derived CDR1 and CDR2 are SQVTM and ANQGSEA. CDR3 protein: CSVQINYGYTF. The CDR3 nucleotides read TGCAGCGTACAGATTAACTATGGCTACACCTTC.

V gene TRBV27 combines with J gene TRBJ2-5, with 13 bases matching TRBD2. The CDR3 consists of 16 residues. Per germline, CDR1 MNHEY and CDR2 SMNVEV (reference sequence). The V segment lost 5 bases and the J segment 4 bases; nucleotides outside the gene matches: 7. This CDR3 is CASSLRTSGRGETQYF. In DNA, the CDR3 is TGTGCCAGCAGTCTGAGGACTAGCGGGAGAGGAGAGACCCAGTACTTC.